These 15 T cell receptor beta chains were sequenced from one sample in a study of blood T cells in healthy people across ages. A sample-barcoded 5' primer and a J-beta primer mix were used in a second PCR of about 7 to 12 cycles. TCRdb re-called the 5' RACE reads with MiXCR, one entry per CDR3 protein. Altogether about 1,500,000 distinct CDR3 sequences are present, 28% being singletons, with the ten largest covering roughly 8%. The sequenced sample consisted of blood. The receptors shown here come from a woman aged 25 to 39 in good health.

This chain uses TRBV5-4 with TRBJ2-5, with D uncertain. The germline CDR1 and CDR2 sequences are SGHNT and YYREEE (reference sequence). With 6 bases removed from V and 1 base from J, the gap between germline ends came to 16 bases. There are 15 residues in the CDR3. The DNA for the CDR3 is TGTGCCAGCAACCCGACCGGGTTAACCCAAGAGACCCAGTACTTC. It is translated as CASNPTGLTQETQYF. The full variable domain, rest sourced from reference TRBV5-4 and TRBJ2-5, is ETGVTQSPTHLIKTRGQQVTLRCSSQSGHNTVSWYQQALGQGPQFIFQYYREEENGRGNFPPRFSGLQFPNYSSELNVNALELDDSALYLCASNPTGLTQETQYFGPGTRLLVL.

This clonotype was detected many times. This sequence joins TRBV24-1 and TRBJ2-5; D ambiguous. V was trimmed by 4 bases and J by 2 bases, leaving 1 base between them. The germline CDR1 and CDR2 sequences are KGHDR and SFDVKD. CDR3 length equals 11 residues. CDR3 in amino acids: CATSEQETQYF. The CDR3 DNA sequence: TGTGCCACCAGTGAGCAAGAGACCCAGTACTTC.

This chain connects TRBV29-1 to TRBJ2-6; D not certain. The CDR3 contains 14 residues. The V and J ends lost 7 bases and 0 bases respectively, with 10 bases between them. Germline values: CDR1 SQVTM, CDR2 ANQGSEA. CDR3 residues: CSASNFSGANVLTF. The CDR3 DNA follows: TGCAGCGCCTCAAATTTCTCTGGGGCCAACGTCCTGACTTTC.

CDR3 protein: CSTPRYNEQFF. The DNA for the CDR3 is TGCAGTACTCCTCGGTACAATGAGCAGTTCTTC. V is TRBV20-1 and J is TRBJ2-1; no clear D. CDR3 length: 11 amino acids. The ends were cut back, 8 bases at V and 4 bases at J, with 9 bases in the middle. From germline, CDR1 is DFQATT and CDR2 SNEGSKA (reference sequence).

In this sample, this clonotype turned up a few times. The V call is TRBV25-1, the J call TRBJ2-1; 8 positions agree with TRBD2. The CDR3 runs to 14 residues. The J segment lost 4 bases and the V segment lost 7 bases, leaving 6 bases of the junction unmatched. The germline CDR1 and CDR2 sequences are MGHDK and SYGVNS. CDR3 sequence: CASKRAGGYNEQFF. In DNA form, the CDR3 reads TGTGCCAGCAAGCGGGCGGGAGGTTACAATGAGCAGTTCTTC.

The chain uses TRBV12-3 or TRBV12-4 and TRBJ1-2; D is unclear. This CDR3 has 13 residues. V lost 7 bases and J 8 bases, leaving 17 bases between the germline ends. The CDR3 region is CASTKKGWRGYTF. In DNA, the CDR3 is TGTGCCAGCACCAAGAAAGGGTGGCGGGGCTACACCTTC.

This chain connects TRBV20-1 to TRBJ1-2, with unresolved D. With 4 bases removed from V and 7 bases from J, the gap between germline ends came to 22 bases. Germline CDR1 is DFQATT and CDR2 is SNEGSKA (reference sequence). CDR3 length: 15 amino acids. The DNA for the CDR3 is TGCAGTGCTACTATTTCGCCCCGGGTTGATGGTGGCTACACCTTC. This translates into CSATISPRVDGGYTF.

V gene TRBV10-1 combines with J gene TRBJ2-1, with D possibly TRBD2 on 6 matching bases. There are 17 residues in the CDR3. Germline V gene data show CDR1 as WNHNN and CDR2 as SYGVQD (reference sequence). The V and J ends lost 0 bases and 0 bases respectively, with 12 bases between them. Here the CDR3 DNA reads TGCGCCAGCAGTGAGTCGGGTAGCGGAAGCTCCTACAATGAGCAGTTCTTC. This sequence encodes CASSESGSGSSYNEQFF.

The chain has TRBV19 and TRBJ1-2, with TRBD1 identical over 9 bases. Per germline, CDR1 LNHDA and CDR2 SQIVND (reference sequence). CDR3 size: 16 residues. The trim removed 2 bases at V and 8 bases at J, leaving 12 bases unmatched. The chain's CDR3 is CASSIHPGQGIGGYTF. The CDR3, as DNA: TGTGCCAGTAGTATACACCCGGGACAGGGAATTGGCGGCTACACCTTC.

This clonotype was detected only a few times. The chain joins TRBV2 to TRBJ2-1; tentatively, D is TRBD2 (6 bases). CDR3 length: 15 residues. Germline V gene sequence: CDR1 SNHLY, CDR2 FYNNEI. The V and J ends lost 6 bases and 3 bases respectively, with 15 bases between them. CDR3 protein: CASRERDSFYNEQFF. The CDR3 DNA reads TGTGCCAGCAGGGAGAGGGACTCCTTCTACAATGAGCAGTTCTTC. The whole variable domain, filled in from reference TRBV2 and TRBJ2-1, reads EPEVTQTPSHQVTQMGQEVILRCVPISNHLYFYWYRQILGQKVEFLVSFYNNEISEKSEIFDDQFSVERPDGSNFTLKIRSTKLEDSAMYFCASRERDSFYNEQFFGPGTRLTVL.

For this clonotype: A much larger clone lies a single base off, so this may be a read error. This chain connects TRBV28 to TRBJ2-7; D is ambiguous. The germline gives CDR1 MDHEN, CDR2 SYDVKM. The length of the CDR3 is 13 residues. Here the CDR3 DNA reads TGTACCAGCTCCGTGCCCCCTACCTACGAGCAGTACTTC. It yields the protein CTSSVPPTYEQYF. Full variable domain (remainder filled in from reference TRBV28 and TRBJ2-7): DVKVTQSSRYLVKRTGEKVFLECVQDMDHENMFWYRQDPGLGLRLIYFSYDVKMKEKGDIPEGYSVSREKKERFSLILESASTNQTSMYLCTSSVPPTYEQYFGPGTRLTVT.

V is TRBV5-5 and J is TRBJ2-5; 14 bases agree with TRBD2. The CDR3 is made up of 18 amino acids. V was pared by 4 bases and J by 5 bases, with 13 bases of the junction left unmatched. Germline CDR1 is SGHKS and CDR2 is YYEKEE (reference sequence). The CDR3 DNA reads as TGTGCCAGCAGCCGCTTCTTGACTAGCGGGGGGGGTGCGGAGACCCAGTACTTC. Protein product: CASSRFLTSGGGAETQYF. Based on the CDR3 plus reference TRBV5-5 and TRBJ2-5, the full variable domain is DAGVTQSPTHLIKTRGQQVTLRCSPISGHKSVSWYQQVLGQGPQFIFQYYEKEERGRGNFPDRFSARQFPNYSSELNVNALLLGDSALYLCASSRFLTSGGGAETQYFGPGTRLLVL.

The rearrangement uses TRBV20-1 and TRBJ2-3, with 7 bases matching TRBD2. There are 13 residues in the CDR3. V gave up 3 bases and J gave up 4 bases; unmatched junction bases: 4. CDR1 and CDR2 from the germline V gene are DFQATT and SNEGSKA (reference sequence). CDR3 region: CSASSRGADTQYF. The CDR3 DNA reads TGCAGTGCTAGTAGTCGGGGGGCAGATACGCAGTATTTT.

The chain combines TRBV11-2 with TRBJ1-4; possibly TRBD1 for D (6 bases). The length of the CDR3 is 18 residues. V was shortened by 4 bases and J by 0 bases, with 18 bases between the two germline ends. CDR1 is SGHAT, CDR2 FQNNGV, per germline. In nucleotides, the CDR3 is TGTGCCAGCAGCTCAACCCCCGGGACACAGGCAACTAATGAAAAACTGTTTTTT. This gives the protein CASSSTPGTQATNEKLFF. The entire variable domain, with the rest obtained from reference TRBV11-2 and TRBJ1-4, is as follows: EAGVAQSPRYKIIEKRQSVAFWCNPISGHATLYWYQQILGQGPKLLIQFQNNGVVDDSQLPKDRFSAERLKGVDSTLKIQPAKLEDSAVYLCASSSTPGTQATNEKLFFGSGTQLSVL.

This clonotype was seen only a few times. The J gene is TRBJ2-5, the V gene TRBV7-9, with 9 bases identical to TRBD2. The CDR3 spans 16 residues. Germline-derived CDR1 and CDR2 are SEHNR and FQNEAQ (reference sequence). V shed 2 bases, J shed 1 base, and the junction held 5 bases outside the gene matches. CDR3 nucleotide sequence: TGTGCCAGCAGCTTAATCATAGCGGGGGTCCAAGAGACCCAGTACTTC. It codes for CASSLIIAGVQETQYF.